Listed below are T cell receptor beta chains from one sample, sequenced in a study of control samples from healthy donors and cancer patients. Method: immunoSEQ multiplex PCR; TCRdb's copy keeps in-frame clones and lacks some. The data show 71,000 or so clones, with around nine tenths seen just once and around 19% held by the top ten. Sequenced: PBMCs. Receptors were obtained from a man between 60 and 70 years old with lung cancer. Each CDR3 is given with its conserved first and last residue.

CDR3: CASSHRGLDETQYF
length: 14
V: TRBV27
J: TRBJ2-5

CDR3: CASSFSGQASYGYTF
length: 15
V: TRBV7-2
J: TRBJ1-2

CDR3: CASSTTVNTEAFF
length: 13
V: TRBV10-1
J: TRBJ1-1

CDR3: CASSQRQGSYGYTF
length: 14
V: TRBV7-2
J: TRBJ1-2

CDR3: CASRQQGARGNTIYF
length: 15
V: TRBV6-6
J: TRBJ1-3

CDR3: CAWSGQGKAYNSPLHF
length: 16
V: TRBV30
J: TRBJ1-6

CDR3: CASSLVPSGGADTQYF
length: 16
V: TRBV7-2
J: TRBJ2-3

CDR3: CASRPDRELANYGYTF
length: 16
V: TRBV5-4
J: TRBJ1-2

CDR3: CASSRTSETQYF
length: 12
V: TRBV7-3
J: TRBJ2-5

CDR3: CASSQGRSAGENNEQFF
length: 17
V: TRBV4-1
J: TRBJ2-1

CDR3: CASSFRAGQGAGGANVLTF
length: 19
V: TRBV27
J: TRBJ2-6

CDR3: CATSDFGRGYGYTF
length: 14
V: TRBV24-1
J: TRBJ1-2

CDR3: CATSLGGRETQYF
length: 13
V: TRBV24-1
J: TRBJ2-5

CDR3: CASSGGQSYSQETQYF
length: 16
V: TRBV2
J: TRBJ2-5

CDR3: CASRSGPVETQYF
length: 13
V: TRBV12-3/TRBV12-4
J: TRBJ2-5

CDR3: CASSLEGNTEAFF
length: 13
V: TRBV7-9
J: TRBJ1-1

CDR3: CASSWTGNTEAFF
length: 13
V: TRBV19
J: TRBJ1-1

CDR3: CATSRGAGSGELFF
length: 14
V: TRBV15
J: TRBJ2-2

CDR3: CSVEEGSAGYTF
length: 12
V: TRBV29-1
J: TRBJ1-2

CDR3: CASSRDSLNTEAFF
length: 14
V: TRBV6-5
J: TRBJ1-1

CDR3: CASSSGQGRGNEQFF
length: 15
V: TRBV7-3
J: TRBJ2-1

CDR3: CAWSRGKDEQYF
length: 12
V: TRBV30
J: TRBJ2-7

CDR3: CASTTTTGTYDGYTF
length: 15
V: TRBV6-6
J: TRBJ1-2

CDR3: CASSTAETGANVLTF
length: 15
V: TRBV7-9
J: TRBJ2-6

CDR3: CASSSSPGTGSEKLFF
length: 16
V: TRBV6-5
J: TRBJ1-4